The 5 T cell receptor beta chains reported below all come from one sample, sequenced in a study of shared clonotypes between healthy human individuals. TCRdb's copy holds only in-frame clones and misses some; the assay was immunoSEQ multiplex PCR. The data show hundreds of thousands of clones, with roughly 78% seen just once and approximately 1.8% held by the top ten. The sequenced material came from memory CD4+ T cells sorted from blood. Documented subset: CD45RA-negative fraction. The receptors shown here come from a woman under 40 in good health.

The chain uses TRBV5-1 and TRBJ2-7; 7 bases map to TRBD1. Germline assignment: CDR1 SGHRS and CDR2 YFSETQ. With V trimmed by 3 bases and J by 3 bases, 12 bases remained unmatched. CDR3 length: 16 residues. The CDR3 DNA reads as TGCGCCAGCAGCTCATGGCCAGGGGGTTCTCTCTACGAGCAGTACTTC. The encoded protein is CASSSWPGGSLYEQYF.

The chain is built from TRBV7-7 and TRBJ2-3; a possible D gene is TRBD1 (5 bases). The CDR3 runs 13 residues. The V end lost 3 bases, the J end lost 3 bases, and 7 bases lay between the germline ends. Germline CDR1 reads SSHAT; CDR2 reads FNYEAQ (reference sequence). CDR3 sequence reads: CASSFSGTDTQYF. CDR3 bases: TGTGCCAGCAGCTTTTCAGGGACAGATACGCAGTATTTT.

The rearrangement joins TRBV6-6 to TRBJ2-3; unclear D gene. V gave up 2 bases and J gave up 10 bases, with 10 bases separating them. This CDR3 spans 12 amino acids. Germline V gene data show CDR1 as MNHNY and CDR2 as SVGAGI (reference sequence). The CDR3 DNA follows: TGTGCCAGCAGTTACGGTGTTGAGGCGCAGTATTTT. It encodes CASSYGVEAQYF.

The J gene is TRBJ2-6, the V gene TRBV28, with D unresolved. This CDR3 spans 16 amino acids. CDR1 is MDHEN and CDR2 is SYDVKM in the germline V gene. The ends were cut back, 6 bases at V and 0 bases at J, with 12 bases in the middle. The CDR3 sequence is CASRGGSYSGANVLTF. CDR3 in DNA: TGTGCCAGCAGGGGCGGCAGCTACTCTGGGGCCAACGTCCTGACTTTC.

The chain recombines TRBV18 with TRBJ2-7, with D maybe TRBD2 (5 bases). V lost 4 bases to trimming and J lost 3 bases, with 16 bases between them. Looked up from germline, CDR1 is KGHSH and CDR2 is LQKENI. The CDR3 is 15 amino acids. The CDR3 here is CASSLPLRARYEQYF. The CDR3 DNA follows: TGTGCCAGCTCACTCCCTTTGCGGGCACGCTACGAGCAGTACTTC.